This TCR beta chain was identified in a study of blood T cell repertoires in COVID-19. The V and J ends lost 2 bases and 8 bases, in that order; junction bases with no gene match: 8. The CDR3 contains 14 residues. Germline values: CDR1 LGHDT, CDR2 YNNKEL (reference sequence). TCRdb keeps only in-frame clones here, not all; method: immunoSEQ multiplex PCR. The sample holds 290,000 or so clones, 91% seen once. This clone was observed many times. Specimen: peripheral blood. The TCR was taken from a woman in her twenties or thirties with COVID-19, enrolled during active disease. The chain is built from TRBV3-1 (or the pseudogene TRBV3-2) and TRBJ2-7, with 8 bases lining up with TRBD1. The DNA of the CDR3 is TGTGCCAGCAGCCAACAACAGGGGGTAGGAAAGCAGTACTTC. Translated: CASSQQQGVGKQYF.